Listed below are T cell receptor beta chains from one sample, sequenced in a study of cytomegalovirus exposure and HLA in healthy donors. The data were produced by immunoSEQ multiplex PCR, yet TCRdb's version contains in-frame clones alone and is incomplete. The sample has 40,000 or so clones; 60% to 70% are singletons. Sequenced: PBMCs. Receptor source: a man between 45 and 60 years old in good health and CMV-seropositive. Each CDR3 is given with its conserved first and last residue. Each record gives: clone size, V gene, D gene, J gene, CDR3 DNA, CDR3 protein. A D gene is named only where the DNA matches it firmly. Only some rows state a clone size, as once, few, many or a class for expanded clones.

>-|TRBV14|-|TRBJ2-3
TGTGCCAGCAGCCGACCCGTTAGACAGTCTAGCACAGATACGCAGTATTTT
CASSRPVRQSSTDTQYF
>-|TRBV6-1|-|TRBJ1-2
TGTGCCAGCAGCGCTAACCGGGGGGAATATGGCTACACCTTC
CASSANRGEYGYTF
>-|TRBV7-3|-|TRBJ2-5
TGTGCCAGCAGCTTAACTAGTTGGGAGACCCAGTACTTC
CASSLTSWETQYF
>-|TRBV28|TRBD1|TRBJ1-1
TGTGCCAGCAAAACCATACAGGGGGGCACTGAAGCTTTCTTT
CASKTIQGGTEAFF
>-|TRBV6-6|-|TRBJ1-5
TGTGCCAGCAGTTACGCGGATAGCAATCAGCCCCAGCATTTT
CASSYADSNQPQHF
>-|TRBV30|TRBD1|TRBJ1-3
TGTGCCTGGAGTGTACCCATGACAGGGGCCGGAAACACCATATATTTT
CAWSVPMTGAGNTIYF
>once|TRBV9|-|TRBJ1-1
TGTGCCAGCAGCGTATCCTCGTTGAACACTGAAGCTTTCTTT
CASSVSSLNTEAFF
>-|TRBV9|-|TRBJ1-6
TGTGCCAGCACCCTAAACGCGGGACCGCGGGAACCCCTCCACTTT
CASTLNAGPREPLHF
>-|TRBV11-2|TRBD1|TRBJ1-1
TGTGCCAGCGCACAACAGGGGGCCTACACTGAAGCTTTCTTT
CASAQQGAYTEAFF
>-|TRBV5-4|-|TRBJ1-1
TGTGCCAGCAGCTTGGGACAGACGAACACTGAAGCTTTCTTT
CASSLGQTNTEAFF
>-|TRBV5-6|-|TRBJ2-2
TGTGCCAGCAGCCTATTTGCGGGGCCCGGGGAGCTGTTTTTT
CASSLFAGPGELFF
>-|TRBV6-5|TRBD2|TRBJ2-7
TGTGCCAGCAGTTACTCGAGGGCGGGGGACTCCTACGAGCAGTACTTC
CASSYSRAGDSYEQYF
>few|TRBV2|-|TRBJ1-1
TGTGCCAGCAGTAAGGACAGTCCGATGAACACTGAAGCTTTCTTT
CASSKDSPMNTEAFF
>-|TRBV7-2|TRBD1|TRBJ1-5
TGTGCCAGCAGCTTAGGACAGGGAGGCGAGCCCCAGCATTTT
CASSLGQGGEPQHF
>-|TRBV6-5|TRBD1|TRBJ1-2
TGTGCCAGCAGCCGGTCAGGGGGAAGTGGCTACACCTTC
CASSRSGGSGYTF
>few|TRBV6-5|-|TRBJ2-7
TGTGCCAGCAGTTTTGAGGACAGTTACGAGCAGTACTTC
CASSFEDSYEQYF
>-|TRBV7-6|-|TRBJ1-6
TGTGCCAGCAGCTTAGAAGCGGACCCCTATAATTCACCCCTCCACTTT
CASSLEADPYNSPLHF
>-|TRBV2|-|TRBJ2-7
TGTGCCAGCAGTAGGGGGTCCCTCGGCGAGCAGTACTTC
CASSRGSLGEQYF
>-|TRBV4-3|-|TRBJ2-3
TGCGCCAGCAGCCAGGACTACCACACAGATACGCAGTATTTT
CASSQDYHTDTQYF
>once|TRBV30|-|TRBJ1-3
TGTGCCTGGAGTATCGGAGGGGCTGGAAACACCATATATTTT
CAWSIGGAGNTIYF
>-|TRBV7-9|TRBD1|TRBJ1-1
TGTGCCAGCAGCTACCGGACAGGGGCAAGCACTGAAGCTTTCTTT
CASSYRTGASTEAFF
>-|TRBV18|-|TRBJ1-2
TGTGCCAGCTCACCAACCCAGGGGAACTATGGCTACACCTTC
CASSPTQGNYGYTF
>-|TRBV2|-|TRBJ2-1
TGTGCCAGCAGTGAAGAGCGAATAGGTGAGCAGTTCTTC
CASSEERIGEQFF
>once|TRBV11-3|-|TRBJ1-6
TGTGCCAGCAGCTTAGGACCAGGGAATTCACCCCTCCACTTT
CASSLGPGNSPLHF
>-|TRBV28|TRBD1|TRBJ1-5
TGTGCCAGCAGTTTATCCCGCCAGGGGGATCAGCCCCAGCATTTT
CASSLSRQGDQPQHF
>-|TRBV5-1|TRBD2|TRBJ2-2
TGCGCCAGCAGCCTAACTAGCGTTTTCACCGGGGAGCTGTTTTTT
CASSLTSVFTGELFF
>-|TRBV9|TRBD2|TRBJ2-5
TGTGCCAGCAGCGTGAGCGGGGGTCTCCAAGAGACCCAGTACTTC
CASSVSGGLQETQYF
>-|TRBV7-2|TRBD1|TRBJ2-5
TGTGCCAGCAGCCCGGACAGGGGCCAAGAGACCCAGTACTTC
CASSPDRGQETQYF
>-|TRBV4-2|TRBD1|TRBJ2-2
TGTGCCAGCAGCCAAATAACGGGCCGGGGACAGGGACCCCTCGAGCTGTTTTTT
CASSQITGRGQGPLELFF
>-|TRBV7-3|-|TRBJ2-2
TGTGCCAGCAGCCCACAGGGAGCCGGGGAGCTGTTTTTT
CASSPQGAGELFF
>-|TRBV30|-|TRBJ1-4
TGTGCCTGGAGTGCCCAGGACGCTACCAGGGGAAACCTGTTTTTT
CAWSAQDATRGNLFF
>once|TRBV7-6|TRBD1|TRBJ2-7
TGTGCCAGCAGCTTAGAAGGGACAGCCTCCTACGAGCAGTACTTC
CASSLEGTASYEQYF
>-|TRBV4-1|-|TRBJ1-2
TGCGCCAGCAGCCAAGACCTTCCTAACTTGAACTATGGCTACACCTTC
CASSQDLPNLNYGYTF
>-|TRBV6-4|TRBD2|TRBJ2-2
TGTGCCAGCAGTGACTCGAGGGAGGGAAGCGTCGGGGAGCTGTTTTTT
CASSDSREGSVGELFF
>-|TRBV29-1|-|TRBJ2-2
TGCAGCGCGTCGGAGGATACCGGGGGGGAGCTGTTTTTT
CSASEDTGGELFF
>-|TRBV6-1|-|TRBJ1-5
TGTGCCAGCAATAAGCCAAGCGGTCTGCCCCAGCATTTT
CASNKPSGLPQHF
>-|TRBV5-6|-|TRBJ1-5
TGTGCCAGCAGCTACCTACGGGACAACTACAATCAGCCCCAGCATTTT
CASSYLRDNYNQPQHF
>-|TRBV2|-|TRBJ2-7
TGTGCCAGCAGTGAGTATGGAGGGTCCAGCTACGAGCAGTACTTC
CASSEYGGSSYEQYF
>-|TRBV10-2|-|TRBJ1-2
TGCGCCAGCAGCACAGAGAACTATGGCTACACCTTC
CASSTENYGYTF
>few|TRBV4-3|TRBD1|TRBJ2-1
TGCGCCAGCAGCCAAGCAGGGGGCTACAATGAGCAGTTCTTC
CASSQAGGYNEQFF
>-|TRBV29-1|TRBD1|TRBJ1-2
TGCAGCGTCCACGCGGGAGGGGGCGAGGGTGGCTACACCTTC
CSVHAGGGEGGYTF
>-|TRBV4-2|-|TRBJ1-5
TGTGCCAGCAGCCAAGAATTGGCGGGGTATAGCAATCAGCCCCAGCATTTT
CASSQELAGYSNQPQHF
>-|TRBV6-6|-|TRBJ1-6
TGTGCCAGCAGACGGACAGATAATTCACCCCTCCACTTT
CASRRTDNSPLHF
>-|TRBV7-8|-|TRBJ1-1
TGTGCCAGCAGCTTTGGTAAGGGACTAGCAAACACTGAAGCTTTCTTT
CASSFGKGLANTEAFF
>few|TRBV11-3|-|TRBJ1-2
TGTGCCAGCGGGACACTCTATGGCTACACCTTC
CASGTLYGYTF
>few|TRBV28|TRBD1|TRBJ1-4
TGTGCCAGCAGTTCAGGGGGCGCCCATGAAAAACTGTTTTTT
CASSSGGAHEKLFF
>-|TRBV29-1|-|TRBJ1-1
TGCAGCGTTGAAGGGCGGGGGGGCTCCTTCGCTTTCTTT
CSVEGRGGSFAFF